This T cell receptor beta chain was documented in a study of blood T cell repertoires in COVID-19. Across the whole study: Material from acute and convalescent COVID-19 was sourced from the United States, Italy and Spain.

The CDR3 runs 15 residues. J lost 1 base, V lost 4 bases, and 4 bases had no gene match. Germline-derived CDR1 and CDR2 are MGHDK and SYGVNS. Here immunoSEQ multiplex PCR was the method, and the copy in TCRdb shows in-frame clones only, minus some. The sample lists roughly 500,000 clones, 89% occurring once. The clonotype comes from a man aged 18 to 30 with COVID-19, enrolled during active disease. Sample: peripheral blood. V gene TRBV25-1 combines with J gene TRBJ1-1; 9 bases align to TRBD1. The chain's CDR3 is CASSVSDRGNTEAFF. The CDR3 bases are TGTGCCAGCAGTGTCTCGGACAGGGGGAACACTGAAGCTTTCTTT. Combining the CDR3 with reference TRBV25-1 and TRBJ1-1 gives the whole variable domain EADIYQTPRYLVIGTGKKITLECSQTMGHDKMYWYQQDPGMELHLIHYSYGVNSTEKGDLSSESTVSRIRTEHFPLTLESARPSHTSQYLCASSVSDRGNTEAFFGQGTRLTVV.